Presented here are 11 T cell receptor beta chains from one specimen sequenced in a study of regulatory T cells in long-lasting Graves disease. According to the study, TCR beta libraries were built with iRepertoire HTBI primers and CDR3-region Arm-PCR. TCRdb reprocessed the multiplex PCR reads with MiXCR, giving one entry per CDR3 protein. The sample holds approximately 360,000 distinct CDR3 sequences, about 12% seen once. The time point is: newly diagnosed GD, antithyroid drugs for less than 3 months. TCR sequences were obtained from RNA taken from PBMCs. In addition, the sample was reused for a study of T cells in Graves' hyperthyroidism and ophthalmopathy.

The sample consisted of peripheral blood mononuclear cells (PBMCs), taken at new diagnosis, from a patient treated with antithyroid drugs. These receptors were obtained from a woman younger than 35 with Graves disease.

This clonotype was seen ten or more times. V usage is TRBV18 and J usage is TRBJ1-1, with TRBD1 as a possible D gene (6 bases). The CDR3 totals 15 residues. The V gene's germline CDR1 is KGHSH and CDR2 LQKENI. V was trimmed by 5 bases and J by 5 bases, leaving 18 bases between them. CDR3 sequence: CASSSTQGGGTEAFF. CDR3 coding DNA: TGTGCCAGCTCAAGTACACAGGGCGGGGGGACTGAAGCTTTCTTT.

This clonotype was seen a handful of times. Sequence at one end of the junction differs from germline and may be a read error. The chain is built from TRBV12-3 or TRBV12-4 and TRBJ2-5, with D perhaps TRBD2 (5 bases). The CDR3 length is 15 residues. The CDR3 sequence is CASSHGSDTRETLYF. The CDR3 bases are TGTGCCAGCAGTCACGGATCCGATACGAGGGAGACCCTGTACTTC.

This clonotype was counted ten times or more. CDR3 sequence: CSGWVVGTDTQYF. CDR3 DNA: TGCAGTGGGTGGGTGGTAGGCACAGATACGCAGTATTTT. The rearrangement links TRBV20-1 to TRBJ2-3, with unresolved D. Germline loops: CDR1 DFQATT, CDR2 SNEGSKA (reference sequence). The CDR3 consists of 13 residues. The germline V and J ends were trimmed by 7 bases and 1 base, with 12 bases remaining between them.

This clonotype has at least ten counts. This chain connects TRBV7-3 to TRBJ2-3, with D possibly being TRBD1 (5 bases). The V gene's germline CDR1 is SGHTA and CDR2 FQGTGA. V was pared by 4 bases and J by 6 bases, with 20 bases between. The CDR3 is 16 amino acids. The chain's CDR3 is CASSSASRGARDTQYF. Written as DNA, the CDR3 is TGTGCCAGCAGCTCCGCATCTAGGGGTGCTCGGGATACGCAGTATTTT.

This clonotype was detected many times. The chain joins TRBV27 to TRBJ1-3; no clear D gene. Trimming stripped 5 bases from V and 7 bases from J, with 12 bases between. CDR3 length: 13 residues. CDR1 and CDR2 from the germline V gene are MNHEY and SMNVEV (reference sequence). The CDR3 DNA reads TGTGCCAGCAGTCTGACACCCTCCAACACCATATATTTT. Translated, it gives CASSLTPSNTIYF.

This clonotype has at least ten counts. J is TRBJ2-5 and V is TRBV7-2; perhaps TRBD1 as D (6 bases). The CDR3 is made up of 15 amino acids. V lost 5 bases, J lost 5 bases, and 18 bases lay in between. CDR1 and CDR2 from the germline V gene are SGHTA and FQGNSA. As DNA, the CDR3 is TGTGCCAGCAGCCCTAACAGGGTTAGTGCGGAGACCCAGTACTTC. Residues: CASSPNRVSAETQYF.

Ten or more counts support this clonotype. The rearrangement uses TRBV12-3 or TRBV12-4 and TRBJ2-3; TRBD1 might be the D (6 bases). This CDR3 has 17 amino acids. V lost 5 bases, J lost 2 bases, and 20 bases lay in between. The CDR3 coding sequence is TGTGCCAGCAGTAACTACGCACAGGGATCGTTCACAGATACGCAGTATTTT. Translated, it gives CASSNYAQGSFTDTQYF.

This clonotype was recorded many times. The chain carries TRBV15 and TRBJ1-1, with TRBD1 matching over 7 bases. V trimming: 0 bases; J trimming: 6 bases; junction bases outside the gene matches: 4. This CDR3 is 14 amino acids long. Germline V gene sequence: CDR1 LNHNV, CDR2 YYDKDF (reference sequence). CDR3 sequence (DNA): TGTGCCACCAGCAGAGAACAGGGGTACCCTGAAGCTTTCTTT. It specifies CATSREQGYPEAFF.

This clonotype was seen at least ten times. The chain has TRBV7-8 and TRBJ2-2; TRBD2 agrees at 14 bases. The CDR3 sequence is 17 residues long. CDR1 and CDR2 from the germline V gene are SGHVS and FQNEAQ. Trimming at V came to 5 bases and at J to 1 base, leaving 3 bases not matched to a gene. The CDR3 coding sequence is TGTGCCAGCAGCCGGACTAGCGGGGGGATGAACACCGGGGAGCTGTTTTTT. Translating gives CASSRTSGGMNTGELFF. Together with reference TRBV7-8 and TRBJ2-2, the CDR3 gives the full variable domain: GAGVSQSPRYKVAKRGQDVALRCDPISGHVSLFWYQQALGQGPEFLTYFQNEAQLDKSGLPSDRFFAERPEGSVSTLKIQRTQQEDSAVYLCASSRTSGGMNTGELFFGEGSRLTVL.

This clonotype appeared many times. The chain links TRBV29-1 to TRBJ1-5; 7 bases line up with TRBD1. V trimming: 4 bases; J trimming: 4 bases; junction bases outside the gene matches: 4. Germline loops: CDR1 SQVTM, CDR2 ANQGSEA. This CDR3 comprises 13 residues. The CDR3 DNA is TGCAGCGTTGCGAGGGACAGTAATCAGCCCCAGCATTTT. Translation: CSVARDSNQPQHF.

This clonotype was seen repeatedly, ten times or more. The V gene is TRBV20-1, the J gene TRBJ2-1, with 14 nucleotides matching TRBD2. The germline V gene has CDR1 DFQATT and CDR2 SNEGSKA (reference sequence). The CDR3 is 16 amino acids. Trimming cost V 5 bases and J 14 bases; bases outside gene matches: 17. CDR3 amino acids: CSAPGLAGGPSGAEFF. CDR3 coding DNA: TGCAGTGCTCCTGGACTAGCGGGAGGTCCCTCGGGAGCGGAGTTCTTC.